This T cell receptor (beta chain) was recorded in a study of T cell repertoires in cytomegalovirus infection. On the study more broadly: The authors relied on CMV epitopes, both recently identified HLA-C-restricted and well-studied HLA-B-restricted.

The study's findings and limits: Frequencies of public TCR beta families were cumulated, and this identified carriers of CMV plus the relevant HLA. There were HLA-C-restricted CMV-specific TCR beta clonotypes dominating the ex vivo response.

The CDR3 covers 16 residues. V gave up 5 bases and J gave up 4 bases; unmatched junction bases: 7. Germline CDR1 reads SGHTA; CDR2 reads FQGNSA. TCRdb redid the calling of the reads with MiXCR, one entry per CDR3 protein. The data hold roughly 700,000 distinct CDR3 sequences, with around a third observed a single time. This clonotype has just a few counts. The antigen is not known. This TCR was recovered from a human donor in good health (CMV status not recorded). Some clones in this sample may be carry-over from other donors' samples. Sequenced material: cultured PBMCs, taken from culture after CMV antigen stimulation. The rearrangement joins TRBV7-2 to TRBJ2-3; 12 nucleotides agree with TRBD2. Here the CDR3 reads CASSARLAGVSDTQYF. DNA of the CDR3: TGTGCCAGCAGCGCGAGACTAGCGGGAGTGTCAGATACGCAGTATTTT.